Detailed here is one T cell receptor (beta chain). The antigen is undetermined. Profiling relied on immunoSEQ multiplex PCR, and the TCRdb table lists in-frame clones only, not all of them. The sample contains fewer than 300,000 clones, over 85% of which appear only once. This entry is derived from a study of T cell responses to AZD1222 COVID-19 vaccine. At the level of the study: Timing groups of about 4 and about 12 weeks for second doses were pooled.

Study outcomes and limitations: Spike regions recognized by vaccine-associated CD4 TCRs spanned the protein, led by 160-218 and 743-854. Donors were chiefly white British, with a greater number of females, and clonal diversity was perhaps underestimated.

CDR1 and CDR2 from the germline V gene are MGHDK and SYGVNS. This CDR3 contains 15 residues. Trimming cost V 1 base and J 3 bases, with 13 bases left between them. Sequencing was performed on peripheral blood, taken on day 0 of AZD1222 vaccination. The rearrangement joins TRBV25-1 to TRBJ2-7, with D possibly being TRBD2 (6 bases). The clonotype was recovered from an adult in good health. As DNA, the CDR3 is TGTGCCAGCAGTGAATGGGAGGTAGGGGTCTACGAGCAGTACTTC. It yields the protein CASSEWEVGVYEQYF.